This is a list of T cell receptor beta chains from one sample in a study of CD8+CD57+ T cells in acquired aplastic anemia. TCRdb analysed the reads with MiXCR anew, one entry per CDR3 protein. The sample includes 450,000 to 600,000 distinct CDR3 sequences, approximately 33% of them seen just once. Sample: sorted CD4+, CD8+, or CD8+CD57+ T cells (not recorded which) from PBMCs. The receptors stem from a human donor with aplastic anemia. Each CDR3 is given with its conserved first and last residue. Each record gives: V gene, clone size, J gene, D gene, CDR3 DNA, CDR3 protein. The D gene is left open where the match is weak. Part of the rows lack a size; the others show once, few, many or a class for expanded clones.

V: TRBV4-3
size: NA
J: TRBJ2-1
D: NA
DNA: TGCGCCAGCAGCCAAGACCAAACAGGGTACAATGAGCAGTTCTTC
CDR3: CASSQDQTGYNEQFF

V: TRBV28
size: NA
J: TRBJ1-1
D: NA
DNA: TGTGCCAGCAGTCGGGGGCTGGTGACTGAAGCTTTCTTT
CDR3: CASSRGLVTEAFF

V: TRBV6-6
size: few
J: TRBJ1-3
D: NA
DNA: TGTGCCAGCACCCGGGACCACTCTGGAAACACCATATATTTT
CDR3: CASTRDHSGNTIYF

V: TRBV7-6
size: NA
J: TRBJ2-5
D: NA
DNA: TGTGCCAGCAGCTTACGTCGGGGCTTGATCAGGGAACCCCAAGAGACCCAGTACTTC
CDR3: CASSLRRGLIREPQETQYF

V: TRBV19
size: many
J: TRBJ2-7
D: NA
DNA: TGTGCCAGTAGTATCGGTTCAGGGGTTGACGAGCAGTACTTC
CDR3: CASSIGSGVDEQYF

V: TRBV14
size: NA
J: TRBJ2-7
D: NA
DNA: TGTGCCAGCAGCCAAGAGTTAGCCGGCGAGCAGTACTTC
CDR3: CASSQELAGEQYF

V: TRBV19
size: many
J: TRBJ2-7
D: TRBD2
DNA: TGTGCCAGTAGTATAGCTAGCGGGGGCTACGAGCAGTACTTC
CDR3: CASSIASGGYEQYF

V: TRBV30
size: few
J: TRBJ1-6
D: NA
DNA: TGTGCCTGGAGAGTGGGTGGCAGTTCGGCGCGGGGGAATTCACCCCTCCACTTT
CDR3: CAWRVGGSSARGNSPLHF

V: TRBV7-9
size: NA
J: TRBJ2-2
D: NA
DNA: TGTGCCAGCAGTTCGGACACCTACAGGACCGGGGAGCTGTTTTTT
CDR3: CASSSDTYRTGELFF

V: TRBV11-2
size: NA
J: TRBJ2-1
D: TRBD2
DNA: TGTGCCAGCAGCCGAAGGCGGGGGATCTACAATGAGCAGTTCTTC
CDR3: CASSRRRGIYNEQFF

V: TRBV25-1
size: many
J: TRBJ2-7
D: NA
DNA: TGTGCCAGCAGTGAATATAACGGGGGCGCTTCCTACGAGCAGTACTTC
CDR3: CASSEYNGGASYEQYF

V: TRBV24-1
size: many
J: TRBJ2-3
D: TRBD2
DNA: TGTGCCACCAGTGAACCCTTTCTCGGGGGAGGGCCGGATACGCAGTATTTT
CDR3: CATSEPFLGGGPDTQYF

V: TRBV29-1
size: NA
J: TRBJ2-7
D: TRBD2
DNA: TGCAGCGTGGGAGGCGGGAGGGCATACGAGCAGTACTTC
CDR3: CSVGGGRAYEQYF

V: TRBV28
size: NA
J: TRBJ1-5
D: NA
DNA: TGTGCCAGCACCCGGTGGACAGCTCGCAATCAGCCCCAGCATTTT
CDR3: CASTRWTARNQPQHF

V: TRBV7-2
size: many
J: TRBJ1-3
D: TRBD1
DNA: TGTGCCAGCAGCTTGGGACAGGGGAGTGACACCATATATTTT
CDR3: CASSLGQGSDTIYF

V: TRBV7-8
size: many
J: TRBJ1-6
D: NA
DNA: TGTGCCAGCAGGGTCGGTCCAGCTAATTCACCCCTCCACTTT
CDR3: CASRVGPANSPLHF

V: TRBV11-2
size: NA
J: TRBJ2-1
D: TRBD2
DNA: TGTGCCAGCAGGGTGCGGACTAGCGGATACAATGAGCAGTTCTTC
CDR3: CASRVRTSGYNEQFF

V: TRBV9
size: NA
J: TRBJ2-1
D: TRBD2
DNA: TGTGCCAGCAGCGTAGATTTAGCGGGAGCGGTGAGCAATGAGCAGTTCTTC
CDR3: CASSVDLAGAVSNEQFF

V: TRBV30
size: NA
J: TRBJ1-2
D: TRBD1
DNA: TGTGCCTGGGGGAATCGACAGGGCTATGGCTACACCTTC
CDR3: CAWGNRQGYGYTF

V: TRBV20-1
size: NA
J: TRBJ2-4
D: TRBD2
DNA: TGCAGTGCTGGGGTAGCGGGGCTCCTAAACATTCAGTACTTC
CDR3: CSAGVAGLLNIQYF

V: TRBV11-2
size: NA
J: TRBJ2-3
D: NA
DNA: TGTGCCAGCAGCTTAGGGGCTTCGGGAGAGGGAGATACGCAGTATTTT
CDR3: CASSLGASGEGDTQYF

V: TRBV20-1
size: few
J: TRBJ2-3
D: NA
DNA: TGCAGTGCTAGCCGGTTAGGGGGTGAGGATACGCAGTATTTT
CDR3: CSASRLGGEDTQYF

V: TRBV27
size: NA
J: TRBJ1-2
D: NA
DNA: TGTGCCAGCACTTCTTCCGGAGGCTATGGCTACACCTTC
CDR3: CASTSSGGYGYTF

V: TRBV29-1
size: NA
J: TRBJ2-6
D: NA
DNA: TGCAGCGTTGTAGAGGGCCTGCGGGCCAACGTCCTGACTTTC
CDR3: CSVVEGLRANVLTF

V: TRBV16
size: few
J: TRBJ2-2
D: NA
DNA: TGTGCCAGCAGCCAAGCAGGGGTCACCGGGGAGCTGTTTTTT
CDR3: CASSQAGVTGELFF

V: TRBV7-2
size: few
J: TRBJ2-7
D: NA
DNA: TGTGCCAGCAGCGTTCAGGGGGGCCCCTACGAGCAGTACTTC
CDR3: CASSVQGGPYEQYF

V: TRBV11-2
size: NA
J: TRBJ2-3
D: NA
DNA: TGTGCCAGCAGCTTAGTTCTACAAGGGGGATCGGATACGCAGTATTTT
CDR3: CASSLVLQGGSDTQYF

V: TRBV10-1
size: few
J: TRBJ2-2
D: TRBD1
DNA: TGCGCCAGCTCCGGACAGGGGGCTGGCACCGGGGAGCTGTTTTTT
CDR3: CASSGQGAGTGELFF

V: TRBV28
size: NA
J: TRBJ1-5
D: TRBD1
DNA: TGTGCCAGCCAACCGGGACAGGTTCCCACCGCGCCCCAGCATTTT
CDR3: CASQPGQVPTAPQHF

V: TRBV11-1
size: NA
J: TRBJ1-3
D: NA
DNA: TGTGCCAGCAGCTTAAACGGGATAGAGAATGGAAACACCATATATTTT
CDR3: CASSLNGIENGNTIYF

V: TRBV3-1
size: few
J: TRBJ2-7
D: NA
DNA: TGTGCCAGCAGCCATCTGCCCGGTTACGAGCAGTACTTC
CDR3: CASSHLPGYEQYF

V: TRBV19
size: many
J: TRBJ1-2
D: NA
DNA: TGTGCCAGTCAGTCGGAAACCTATGGCTACACCTTC
CDR3: CASQSETYGYTF

V: TRBV25-1
size: many
J: TRBJ1-6
D: NA
DNA: TGTGCCAGCAGTGCCTCCCCTCTAAATTCACCCCTCCACTTT
CDR3: CASSASPLNSPLHF

V: TRBV9
size: NA
J: TRBJ2-2
D: NA
DNA: TGTGCCAGCAGCGTAGCTTTGTCCTCGGCCACCGGGGAGCTGTTTTTT
CDR3: CASSVALSSATGELFF

V: TRBV20-1
size: few
J: TRBJ1-1
D: NA
DNA: TGCAGTGCTAGGATGGGCAGGGAGGTAACTGAAGCTTTCTTT
CDR3: CSARMGREVTEAFF

V: TRBV30
size: NA
J: TRBJ1-6
D: TRBD1
DNA: TGTGTCTGGAAAGTAGGGGGCGGGGAATCACCCCTCCACTTT
CDR3: CVWKVGGGESPLHF

V: TRBV20-1
size: NA
J: TRBJ2-1
D: NA
DNA: TGCAGTGCGTACTGGGGGAGCTCCTACAATGAGCAGTTCTTC
CDR3: CSAYWGSSYNEQFF

V: TRBV7-6
size: NA
J: TRBJ1-2
D: TRBD1
DNA: TGTGCCAGCAGCCCGAATACCCACAGGGGGAATAACTATGGCTACACCTTC
CDR3: CASSPNTHRGNNYGYTF